Sequencing of this T cell receptor beta chain was carried out in a study of T cell changes during pregnancy in multiple sclerosis. This clone ranks as medium-sized (0.01 to 0.1%). This CDR3 region has 16 residues. The germline CDR1 and CDR2 sequences are LGHNA and YNFKEQ. The V segment lost 0 bases and the J segment 2 bases; nucleotides outside the gene matches: 3. The data were produced by immunoSEQ multiplex PCR, yet TCRdb's version contains in-frame clones alone and is incomplete. The sample consists of some 38,000 clones, roughly 91% of them appearing once. The V gene is TRBV4-2, the J gene TRBJ2-7, with 11 nucleotides matching TRBD2. This material consisted of CD8+ T cells from peripheral blood mononuclear cells, taken in the third trimester of pregnancy. The clonotype originates from a female donor with multiple sclerosis, enrolled in a pregnancy study. CDR3 nucleotide sequence: TGTGCCAGCAGCCAAGATGGTAGCGGGGGGGCCTACGAGCAGTACTTC. This encodes CASSQDGSGGAYEQYF.